This TCR beta chain comes out of a study of post-analysis software for immune sequencing data. General observations from the study: A handful of TRBV segments were more frequent in patients than controls; TRBV5-6, TRBV5-1 and TRBV20-1 belonged to this group.

The CDR3 is 16 amino acids. V trimming: 5 bases; J trimming: 3 bases; junction bases outside the gene matches: 10. Germline V gene lookup returns CDR1 SGHRS and CDR2 YFSETQ. Libraries were made from TCR beta cDNA, and they carried unique molecular identifiers. Using its own MiXCR run on the PCR reads, TCRdb lists one record per CDR3 protein. This sample yields under 900,000 distinct CDR3 sequences, of which under 70% are seen a single time; about 4.5% belongs to the top ten. For this clonotype: The target antigen is unknown.

The sample taken for sequencing was blood. The source of this sequence is a girl aged 10-17 years with multiple sclerosis. This chain links TRBV5-1 with TRBJ2-1, with TRBD2 matching 8 bases. CDR3: CASRSVAGRNYNEQFF. The CDR3 DNA follows: TGCGCCAGCAGATCGGTAGCGGGACGAAACTACAATGAGCAGTTCTTC.